Listed here are 32 T cell receptor beta chains from one sample, sequenced in a study of STAT5B mutations in CD4+ large granular lymphocyte leukemia. The protocol was immunoSEQ multiplex PCR, while the TCRdb copy is restricted to in-frame clones and leaves out a portion. The sample records approximately 32,000 clones, roughly 71% being singletons. Sequences were obtained from CD4+ T cells from blood buffy coats. The receptors stem from a human donor in good health.

The chain joins TRBV19 to TRBJ2-3; 11 bases are a match to TRBD2. V trimming: 7 bases; J trimming: 9 bases; junction bases outside the gene matches: 12. Germline assignment: CDR1 LNHDA and CDR2 SQIVND (reference sequence). This CDR3 has 15 residues. DNA for the CDR3: TGTGCCAGTAACGTGGGTACTAGCGGGGGTGGCACGCAGTATTTT. As protein: CASNVGTSGGGTQYF.

For this clone: The same CDR3 is also encoded by other DNA sequences in this sample. This chain connects TRBV5-1 to TRBJ2-7; D is tentatively TRBD1 or TRBD2 (6 bases each). In germline, CDR1 is SGHRS, CDR2 YFSETQ. Trimming removed 0 bases from V and 0 bases from J, with 7 bases in between. CDR3 length equals 14 residues. This chain's CDR3 is CASSLAGASYEQYF. The CDR3 DNA reads TGCGCCAGCAGCTTGGCGGGGGCCTCCTACGAGCAGTACTTC. The complete variable domain, with remaining parts taken from reference TRBV5-1 and TRBJ2-7, reads KAGVTQTPRYLIKTRGQQVTLSCSPISGHRSVSWYQQTPGQGLQFLFEYFSETQRNKGNFPGRFSGRQFSNSRSEMNVSTLELGDSALYLCASSLAGASYEQYFGPGTRLTVT.

The chain has TRBV5-6 and TRBJ2-5; either TRBD1 or TRBD2 may fit D (6 bases each). CDR1 and CDR2 from the germline V gene are SGHDT and YYEEEE. V was trimmed by 5 bases and J by 5 bases, leaving 13 bases between them. This CDR3 contains 13 residues. Written as DNA, the CDR3 is TGTGCCAGCAGTGGGGGGCCTGGGGAGACCCAGTACTTC. Encoded protein: CASSGGPGETQYF.

The chain links TRBV5-1 to TRBJ1-6; D may be TRBD1 (6 bases). This CDR3 has 15 residues. From germline, CDR1 is SGHRS and CDR2 YFSETQ. V was trimmed by 0 bases and J by 5 bases, leaving 9 bases between them. CDR3 nucleotides: TGCGCCAGCAGCTTGGGGACAGCGAATAATTCACCCCTCCACTTT. Amino acid sequence: CASSLGTANNSPLHF.

This CDR3 is CASTQGNGNQPQHF. The CDR3 DNA sequence: TGTGCCAGCACCCAGGGTAACGGCAATCAGCCCCAGCATTTT. V is TRBV6-6 and J is TRBJ1-5; the D gene is possibly TRBD1 (5 bases). Trimming pared 7 bases from V and 2 bases from J, leaving 12 bases between. CDR1 and CDR2 (germline): MNHNY, SVGAGI (reference sequence). The CDR3 totals 14 residues.

This clone was counted between two and nine times. This chain connects TRBV28 to TRBJ2-1; D is unresolved. The V end lost 2 bases, the J end lost 0 bases, and 8 bases lay between the germline ends. CDR1 and CDR2 (germline): MDHEN, SYDVKM. The CDR3 totals 15 residues. The CDR3 spells CASSLPRPSYNEQFF. CDR3 DNA: TGTGCCAGCAGTTTACCCAGGCCCTCCTACAATGAGCAGTTCTTC.

The rearrangement links TRBV2 to TRBJ1-5, with D possibly matching TRBD1 (6 bases). The CDR3 is made up of 17 amino acids. Germline V lookup: CDR1 SNHLY, CDR2 FYNNEI. The germline V and J ends were trimmed by 6 bases and 4 bases, with 22 bases remaining between them. This chain's CDR3 is CASSEDQGYWKNQPQHF. The DNA of the CDR3 is TGTGCCAGCAGCGAGGATCAGGGGTATTGGAAAAATCAGCCCCAGCATTTT.

The chain couples TRBV5-1 to TRBJ2-4; 7 bases are a match to TRBD2. V lost 4 bases to trimming and J lost 0 bases; unmatched junction nucleotides: 4. Germline CDR1 reads SGHRS; CDR2 reads YFSETQ. This CDR3 spans 15 amino acids. The CDR3 nucleotides are TGCGCCAGCAGCCGGGGGGATCTAGCCAAAAACATTCAGTACTTC. Encoded protein: CASSRGDLAKNIQYF.

This clone showed up just once. The gene calls are TRBV6-6 and TRBJ1-5; no reliable D call. The CDR3 has 14 residues. V shed 2 bases and J shed 4 bases, with 9 bases lying between them. In germline, CDR1 is MNHNY, CDR2 SVGAGI (reference sequence). The CDR3 DNA reads as TGTGCCAGCAGTTACACGGGTCGGAATCAGCCCCAGCATTTT. This codes for CASSYTGRNQPQHF.

A note on this clone: Other DNA variants within this sample encode the same CDR3. The V gene is TRBV18, the J gene TRBJ2-5; D unresolved. The CDR3 has 11 amino acids. Trimming cost V 3 bases and J 5 bases, with 4 bases left between them. The germline CDR1 and CDR2 sequences are KGHSH and LQKENI. DNA for the CDR3: TGTGCCAGCTCACCCCTCGAGACCCAGTACTTC. This translates into CASSPLETQYF.

The chain carries TRBV27 and TRBJ2-3; 9 bases fit TRBD1. Per germline, CDR1 MNHEY and CDR2 SMNVEV (reference sequence). V trimming: 7 bases; J trimming: 4 bases; junction bases outside the gene matches: 12. The CDR3 is made up of 16 amino acids. The CDR3 here is CASTGDRGTLSDTQYF. In DNA form, the CDR3 reads TGTGCCAGCACCGGAGACAGGGGGACTCTCTCAGATACGCAGTATTTT.

The rearrangement joins TRBV27 to TRBJ1-5; D is undetermined. V gave up 3 bases and J gave up 3 bases, with 15 bases separating them. Germline V lookup: CDR1 MNHEY, CDR2 SMNVEV (reference sequence). CDR3 size: 16 residues. The CDR3 here is CASSFTRNLINQPQHF. The CDR3 DNA reads TGTGCCAGCAGTTTTACGAGAAATTTAATCAATCAGCCCCAGCATTTT.

The CDR3, as DNA: TGTGCCTGGAGTGTACTAGCGGGGGCCAATGAGCAGTTCTTC. This translates into CAWSVLAGANEQFF. The chain carries TRBV30 and TRBJ2-1; TRBD2 aligns across 11 bases. The V segment lost 0 bases and the J segment 6 bases; nucleotides outside the gene matches: 1. This CDR3 has 14 residues. Germline assignment: CDR1 GTSNPN and CDR2 SVGIG (reference sequence).

The chain combines TRBV18 with TRBJ1-4; 7 nucleotides align to TRBD1. J was trimmed by 7 bases and V by 3 bases; bases with no gene match: 5. Germline V gives CDR1 KGHSH, CDR2 LQKENI. This CDR3 contains 14 residues. The CDR3 sequence is CASSPNRGGEKLFF. CDR3 DNA: TGTGCCAGCTCACCTAACAGGGGTGGTGAAAAACTGTTTTTT.

V and J are TRBV30 and TRBJ2-7; weak D call: TRBD1 (5 bases). Trimming took off 1 base at V and 3 bases at J, with 13 bases between the two ends. The CDR3 runs to 14 residues. Germline-derived CDR1 and CDR2 are GTSNPN and SVGIG (reference sequence). The CDR3 sequence is CAWSGYGHDYEQYF. Written as DNA, the CDR3 is TGTGCCTGGAGTGGATACGGACACGACTACGAGCAGTACTTC.

The chain links TRBV13 to TRBJ1-2, with D maybe TRBD1 (6 bases). Trimming shortened V by 6 bases and J by 7 bases, and 21 bases separated the two germline ends. This CDR3 has 15 amino acids. In germline, CDR1 is PRHDT, CDR2 FYEKMQ (reference sequence). The CDR3 DNA reads as TGTGCCAGCAGACGCACAGGGTCAGTTGAGCGTGGCTACACCTTC. This translates into CASRRTGSVERGYTF.

The genes are TRBV15 and TRBJ1-5; D may be TRBD1 (5 bases). This CDR3 is 14 amino acids long. Deletions cut 5 bases from V and 4 bases from J, with 12 bases between. Germline lookup yields CDR1 LNHNV and CDR2 YYDKDF (reference sequence). Written as DNA, the CDR3 is TGTGCCACCAGCGAACGAGACAGAAATCAGCCCCAGCATTTT. Amino acid sequence: CATSERDRNQPQHF.

The V call is TRBV28, the J call TRBJ1-1; D remains ambiguous. The CDR3 totals 12 residues. Germline V gene data show CDR1 as MDHEN and CDR2 as SYDVKM. Trimming took off 4 bases at V and 12 bases at J, with 15 bases between the two ends. The CDR3 loop reads CASSSGVAMTFF. DNA of the CDR3: TGTGCCAGCAGTTCGGGAGTCGCAATGACTTTCTTT.

The V call is TRBV5-4, the J call TRBJ1-4; D unresolved. The CDR3 contains 15 residues. Germline V gene sequence: CDR1 SGHNT, CDR2 YYREEE (reference sequence). V gave up 0 bases and J gave up 8 bases, with 14 bases separating them. The CDR3 DNA reads TGTGCCAGCAGCTTGGGAGGTAATTTAGGAGAAAAACTGTTTTTT. Protein sequence: CASSLGGNLGEKLFF.

Concerning this clone itself: This specimen includes other DNA sequences encoding the same CDR3. V and J are TRBV18 and TRBJ2-2; TRBD1 aligns across 7 bases. The trim removed 6 bases at V and 4 bases at J, leaving 5 bases unmatched. This CDR3 spans 14 amino acids. Germline CDR1 and CDR2: KGHSH and LQKENI. CDR3 DNA: TGTGCCAGCTCCCAGGGACAGACCACCGGGGAGCTGTTTTTT. Protein: CASSQGQTTGELFF.

The V call is TRBV30, the J call TRBJ1-2, with D uncertain. Trimming stripped 4 bases from V and 4 bases from J, with 16 bases between. This CDR3 has 14 residues. Germline V lookup: CDR1 GTSNPN, CDR2 SVGIG (reference sequence). The CDR3 sequence: CAWTGERRIYGYTF. The DNA for the CDR3 is TGTGCCTGGACCGGGGAACGGAGAATCTATGGCTACACCTTC.

J is TRBJ1-2 and V is TRBV2, with a possible D match to TRBD1 (6 bases). The CDR3 extends over 12 amino acids. The ends were cut back, 6 bases at V and 7 bases at J, with 12 bases in the middle. Germline CDR1 and CDR2: SNHLY and FYNNEI. The CDR3: CASSQGPGGYTF. The CDR3 DNA reads TGTGCCAGCAGCCAGGGGCCAGGTGGCTACACCTTC.

The chain joins TRBV10-3 to TRBJ2-1, with 10 bases identical to TRBD2. The CDR3 covers 14 residues. Germline values: CDR1 ENHRY, CDR2 SYGVKD. J lost 7 bases, V lost 3 bases, and 3 bases had no gene match. CDR3 sequence: CAISELAGMNEQFF. For the CDR3, the DNA is TGTGCCATCAGTGAACTAGCGGGGATGAATGAGCAGTTCTTC.

This clone was counted a few times. The chain combines TRBV7-9 with TRBJ1-5, with D tentatively TRBD1 (6 bases). The CDR3 spans 18 residues. Germline V gene sequence: CDR1 SEHNR, CDR2 FQNEAQ (reference sequence). Trimming shortened V by 4 bases and J by 3 bases, and 22 bases separated the two germline ends. CDR3 in DNA: TGTGCCAGCAGCTCCCCCTTGCAGGGGATCGGGGACAATCAGCCCCAGCATTTT. Its protein is CASSSPLQGIGDNQPQHF. Together with reference TRBV7-9 and TRBJ1-5, the CDR3 gives the full variable domain: DTGVSQNPRHKITKRGQNVTFRCDPISEHNRLYWYRQTLGQGPEFLTYFQNEAQLEKSRLLSDRFSAERPKGSFSTLEIQRTEQGDSAMYLCASSSPLQGIGDNQPQHFGDGTRLSIL.

The chain links TRBV7-2 to TRBJ2-5; no firm D call. The J call may be incorrect, as the DNA end agrees better with TRBJ2-7. Germline assignment: CDR1 SGHTA and CDR2 FQGNSA. The CDR3 is made up of 11 amino acids. CDR3: CASSSYYEQYF. The DNA for the CDR3 is TGTGCCAGCAGCTCCTACTACGAGCAGTACTTC.

The V gene is TRBV5-6, the J gene TRBJ2-2; unclear D gene. The ends were cut back, 3 bases at V and 2 bases at J, with 11 bases in the middle. CDR3 length equals 15 residues. Germline V gene data show CDR1 as SGHDT and CDR2 as YYEEEE. The CDR3 reads CASSSAPSNTGELFF. DNA of the CDR3: TGTGCCAGCAGCTCCGCTCCTTCTAACACCGGGGAGCTGTTTTTT.

This chain connects TRBV19 to TRBJ1-2; 10 nucleotides agree with TRBD1. V lost 6 bases and J lost 5; bases outside the gene matches: 6. Germline CDR1 reads LNHDA; CDR2 reads SQIVND (reference sequence). The CDR3 extends over 14 amino acids. The CDR3 loop is CASRKPGQGYGYTF. CDR3 nucleotides: TGTGCCAGTAGGAAGCCGGGACAGGGGTATGGCTACACCTTC.

This chain connects TRBV2 to TRBJ2-7; no firm D call. In germline, CDR1 is SNHLY, CDR2 FYNNEI. V lost 6 bases, J lost 2 bases, and 14 bases lay in between. CDR3 length: 14 residues. CDR3: CASSAGSTTYEQYF. CDR3 sequence (DNA): TGTGCCAGCAGCGCCGGGTCCACAACCTACGAGCAGTACTTC.

J is TRBJ2-1 and V is TRBV18; either TRBD1 or TRBD2 may fit D (5 bases each). Germline V CDR1 and CDR2: KGHSH, LQKENI. The V end was cut by 6 bases, the J end by 6 bases, with 15 bases between. The CDR3 sequence is 14 residues long. CDR3 in amino acids: CASSHGHGTNEQFF. The CDR3 nucleotides are TGTGCCAGCTCTCACGGACACGGGACCAATGAGCAGTTCTTC.

The rearrangement links TRBV18 to TRBJ1-5; 7 nucleotides line up with TRBD1. CDR3 length: 17 residues. The V gene end was trimmed by 2 bases and the J gene end by 2 bases; junction bases not matched to a gene: 9. Germline V gives CDR1 KGHSH, CDR2 LQKENI. In DNA, the CDR3 is TGTGCCAGCTCACCAGGGGCAGACAGGGAAGGCAATCAGCCCCAGCATTTT. Its translation is CASSPGADREGNQPQHF.

The chain carries TRBV4-3 and TRBJ2-3; tentatively, D is TRBD2 (7 bases). This CDR3 is built from 18 residues. Trimming pared 1 base from V and 2 bases from J, leaving 19 bases between. Germline V gives CDR1 LGHNA, CDR2 YSLEER. The CDR3 region has the DNA TGCGCCAGCAGCCAAGGGGGTATCTCGGGGGGCCTCACAGATACGCAGTATTTT. Translated: CASSQGGISGGLTDTQYF.

The genes are TRBV4-2 and TRBJ1-3; the match to TRBD1 covers 7 bases. The junction had 5 bases not matched to a gene; V was cut back by 0 bases and J by 9 bases. Germline values: CDR1 LGHNA, CDR2 YNFKEQ. The CDR3 extends over 14 amino acids. CDR3 loop: CASSQDRGGGTIYF. In DNA form, the CDR3 reads TGTGCCAGCAGCCAAGACAGGGGGGGAGGCACCATATATTTT.